The T cell receptor beta chain under discussion was sequenced for a study of cytomegalovirus exposure and HLA in healthy donors. General study findings and limits: Earlier findings revealed that most TCR beta V segments proved productive either about 90% or about 30% of the time.

As concerns this clone: What it binds is unknown.

PCR used 60 Vbeta primers and 13 Jbeta primers. Assay used: immunoSEQ multiplex PCR; TCRdb lists only in-frame clones, some missing. Among about 170,000 clones listed, around 76% were seen once. The sequencing sample was made of PBMCs. The TCR comes from a female donor in good health and CMV-seronegative.

This chain's CDR3 is CASSREAASNYGYTF. DNA for the CDR3: TGCGCCAGCAGCAGAGAGGCGGCTTCTAACTATGGCTACACCTTC. The rearrangement links TRBV5-1 to TRBJ1-2; D unresolved. Between the trimmed V and J ends, which lost 4 bases and 0 bases, there was a span of 13 bases. The CDR3 is 15 amino acids. Germline V lookup: CDR1 SGHRS, CDR2 YFSETQ.